These 3 T cell receptor beta chains came from one sample sequenced in a study of graft-versus-host responses after intestinal transplantation. TCRdb's table, derived via immunoSEQ multiplex PCR, lists solely in-frame clones and lacks some. Among roughly 20,000 clones listed, 50% to 65% were seen once. The material sequenced was alloreactive CD4+ T cells from a mixed lymphocyte reaction culture, taken before intestinal transplant. This sample's subset: CFSE-low proliferating T cells sorted from approximately six-day pre-transplant mixed lymphocyte reaction (GvH or HvG direction). The source is a human patient who received an intestinal transplant.

The rearrangement uses TRBV2 and TRBJ2-3; weak D call: TRBD2 (5 bases). CDR3 size: 14 residues. The germline V gene encodes CDR1 SNHLY and CDR2 FYNNEI. Trimming pared 1 base from V and 0 bases from J, leaving 5 bases between. As DNA, the CDR3 is TGTGCCAGCAGTGAAGGACTAAGCACAGATACGCAGTATTTT. Protein: CASSEGLSTDTQYF.

The CDR3 loop is CASIVGTGTSNEQFF. In nucleotides, the CDR3 is TGTGCCAGCATCGTCGGGACAGGGACCTCGAATGAGCAGTTCTTC. The chain uses TRBV2 and TRBJ2-1, with TRBD1 identical over 9 bases. CDR3 size: 15 residues. The germline V gene encodes CDR1 SNHLY and CDR2 FYNNEI. J was trimmed by 7 bases and V by 7 bases; bases with no gene match: 11.

CDR3 DNA sequence: TGTGCCAGCTCAACTTCCGGGACACAGAACATTCAGTACTTC. Amino acids: CASSTSGTQNIQYF. V and J are TRBV18 and TRBJ2-4; D possibly corresponds to TRBD1 (6 bases). V was clipped by 5 bases and J by 7 bases, with 15 bases between them. Germline assignment: CDR1 KGHSH and CDR2 LQKENI. CDR3 length equals 14 residues. The variable domain in full, completed from reference TRBV18 and TRBJ2-4, reads NAGVMQNPRHLVRRRGQEARLRCSPMKGHSHVYWYRQLPEEGLKFMVYLQKENIIDESGMPKERFSAEFPKEGPSILRIQQVVRGDSAAYFCASSTSGTQNIQYFGAGTRLSVL.